This T cell receptor beta chain was sequenced during a study of blood T cell repertoires in COVID-19. As for the study in general: COVID-19 samples collected from the United States, Italy and Spain covered acute and convalescent phases.

Sequenced by immunoSEQ multiplex PCR; TCRdb stores in-frame clones only, minus some. The repertoire holds around 68,000 clones, with just over 90% as singletons. Germline V gene data show CDR1 as SGHTA and CDR2 as FQGTGA. This CDR3 is 16 amino acids long. Trimming shortened V by 5 bases and J by 7 bases, and 21 bases separated the two germline ends. The sequenced sample was peripheral blood. The gene calls are TRBV7-3 and TRBJ2-1, with D perhaps matching TRBD1 (6 bases). The TCR originated in a human donor in a cohort sampled during active COVID-19. CDR3 sequence: CASSVNGLQGRNEQFF. The CDR3 region has the DNA TGTGCCAGCAGCGTAAACGGGTTACAGGGTAGGAATGAGCAGTTCTTC.